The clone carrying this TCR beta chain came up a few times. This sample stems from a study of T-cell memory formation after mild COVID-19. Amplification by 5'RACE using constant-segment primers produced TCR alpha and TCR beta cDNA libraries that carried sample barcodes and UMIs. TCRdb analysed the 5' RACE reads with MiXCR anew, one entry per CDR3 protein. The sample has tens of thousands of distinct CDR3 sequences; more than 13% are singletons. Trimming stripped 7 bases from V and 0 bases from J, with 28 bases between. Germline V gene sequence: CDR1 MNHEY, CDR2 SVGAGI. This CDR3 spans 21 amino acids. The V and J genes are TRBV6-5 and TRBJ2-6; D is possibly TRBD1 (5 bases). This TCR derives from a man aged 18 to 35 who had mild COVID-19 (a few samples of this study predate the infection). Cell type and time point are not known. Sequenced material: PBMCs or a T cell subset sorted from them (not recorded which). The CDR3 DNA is TGTGCCAGCAAATACGCTCAAGGGGCCCGTGCCTCAAGCTCTGGGGCCAACGTCCTGACTTTC. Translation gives CASKYAQGARASSSGANVLTF.